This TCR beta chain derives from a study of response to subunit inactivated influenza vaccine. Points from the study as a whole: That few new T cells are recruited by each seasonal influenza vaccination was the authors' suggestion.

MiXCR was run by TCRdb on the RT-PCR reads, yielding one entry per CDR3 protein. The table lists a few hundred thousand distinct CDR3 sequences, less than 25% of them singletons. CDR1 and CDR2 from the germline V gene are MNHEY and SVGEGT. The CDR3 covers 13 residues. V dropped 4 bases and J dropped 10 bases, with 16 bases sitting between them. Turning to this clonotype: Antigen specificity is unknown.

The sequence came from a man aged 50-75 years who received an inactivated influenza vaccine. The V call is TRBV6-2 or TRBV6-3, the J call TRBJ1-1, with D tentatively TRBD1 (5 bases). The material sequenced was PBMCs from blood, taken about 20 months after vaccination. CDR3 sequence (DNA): TGTGCCAGCAGTTTAGGGGACCCCTTGGGAGCTTTCTTT. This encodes CASSLGDPLGAFF.